The rows below give T cell receptor beta chains drawn from one sample of a study of beta chain features in type 1 diabetes. TCRdb's copy holds only in-frame clones and misses some; the assay was immunoSEQ multiplex PCR. The sample includes about 740,000 clones, roughly 13% of them seen just once. Material: naive CD4+ T cells from blood. The receptors stem from a man between 18 and 35 years old with type 1 diabetes. Each CDR3 is given with its conserved first and last residue. A D gene is named only where the DNA matches it firmly. Expanded clones are given a class, and other clones once, few, many or no size at all.

size: NA
J: TRBJ2-3
V: TRBV6-5
D: NA
DNA: TGTGCCAGCAGTTACTCTGGGGTCGCCACAGATACGCAGTATTTT
CDR3: CASSYSGVATDTQYF

size: few
J: TRBJ2-1
V: TRBV4-2
D: TRBD2
DNA: TGTGCCAGCAGCCAAGATAGGCTAGCGGGGGGCGACGAGCAGTTCTTC
CDR3: CASSQDRLAGGDEQFF

size: NA
J: TRBJ1-6
V: TRBV10-2
D: NA
DNA: TGCGCCAGCAGTGATGAGGGTTGGGATACTTCACCCCTCCACTTT
CDR3: CASSDEGWDTSPLHF

size: NA
J: TRBJ2-7
V: TRBV27
D: NA
DNA: TGTGCCAGCAGTCCGTCGGTGGAAAACGAGCAGTACTTC
CDR3: CASSPSVENEQYF

size: NA
J: TRBJ2-3
V: TRBV7-3
D: TRBD2
DNA: TGTGCCAGCAGAACTAGCGGGCTACGCACAGATACGCAGTATTTT
CDR3: CASRTSGLRTDTQYF

size: few
J: TRBJ1-3
V: TRBV5-1
D: NA
DNA: TGCGCCAGCAGCTTGGCCTCGCAGAGCTCAGCGAACACCATATATTTT
CDR3: CASSLASQSSANTIYF

size: NA
J: TRBJ2-2
V: TRBV30
D: NA
DNA: TGTGCCTGCCCTGACAGTACGAACACCGGGGAGCTGTTTTTT
CDR3: CACPDSTNTGELFF

size: few
J: TRBJ2-7
V: TRBV27
D: NA
DNA: TGTGCCAGCAGGGGAATTCCCTACGAGCAGTACTTC
CDR3: CASRGIPYEQYF

size: NA
J: TRBJ1-5
V: TRBV15
D: NA
DNA: TGTGCCACCAGCAGATCGACCTTGATCGGCCAGCATTTT
CDR3: CATSRSTLIGQHF

size: few
J: TRBJ1-4
V: TRBV7-6
D: NA
DNA: TGTGCCAGCAGCTTTGGTAGAGGGGAGGAAAAACTGTTTTTT
CDR3: CASSFGRGEEKLFF

size: few
J: TRBJ2-7
V: TRBV6-6
D: TRBD1
DNA: TGTGCCAGCAGTTTCCTACAGGGGTACGAGCAGTACTTC
CDR3: CASSFLQGYEQYF

size: NA
J: TRBJ2-2
V: TRBV6-6
D: TRBD1
DNA: TGTGCCAGCAGGAAGACAGGGTACGGGACCGGGGAGCTGTTTTTT
CDR3: CASRKTGYGTGELFF

size: NA
J: TRBJ2-5
V: TRBV5-1
D: TRBD2
DNA: TGCGCCAGCAGCTTTACTAGCGGGGGGGCCGGGACCCAGTACTTC
CDR3: CASSFTSGGAGTQYF

size: NA
J: TRBJ1-2
V: TRBV30
D: NA
DNA: TGTGCCTGGAGTAGGCCAGGGTTCGGCTACACCTTC
CDR3: CAWSRPGFGYTF

size: NA
J: TRBJ2-3
V: TRBV6-1
D: NA
DNA: TGTGCCAGCACGAGGACTCAAACCACAGATACGCAGTATTTT
CDR3: CASTRTQTTDTQYF

size: NA
J: TRBJ2-3
V: TRBV28
D: NA
DNA: TGTGCCAGCGGAATGCGGGATACGCAGTATTTT
CDR3: CASGMRDTQYF

size: NA
J: TRBJ1-2
V: TRBV5-1
D: NA
DNA: TGCGCCAGCAGCTTGGCCACAGCTTGGGGCTACACCTTC
CDR3: CASSLATAWGYTF

size: few
J: TRBJ1-2
V: TRBV6-5
D: NA
DNA: TGTGCCAGCGGGGGGCGCGGCTATGGCTACACCTTC
CDR3: CASGGRGYGYTF

size: few
J: TRBJ2-7
V: TRBV5-1
D: TRBD2
DNA: TGCGCCAGCAGCCCGGACCGGGAGGCCTACGAGCAGTACTTC
CDR3: CASSPDREAYEQYF

size: NA
J: TRBJ2-5
V: TRBV9
D: TRBD1
DNA: TGTGCCAGCAGCGAGGGACAGGGCAGAGAGACCCAGTACTTC
CDR3: CASSEGQGRETQYF

size: NA
J: TRBJ1-2
V: TRBV7-9
D: TRBD1
DNA: TGTGCCAGCAGCCAACAGGGGATCTATGGCTACACCTTC
CDR3: CASSQQGIYGYTF

size: NA
J: TRBJ2-1
V: TRBV4-1
D: TRBD1
DNA: TGCGCCAGCAGCCAAGATTACAGGGGGGTCTACAATGAGCAGTTCTTC
CDR3: CASSQDYRGVYNEQFF

size: few
J: TRBJ2-1
V: TRBV5-1
D: NA
DNA: TGCGCCAGCAGCTTCGAGGGGAACTACAATGAGCAGTTCTTC
CDR3: CASSFEGNYNEQFF

size: NA
J: TRBJ2-6
V: TRBV7-2
D: NA
DNA: TGTGCCAGCAGCTCCCCGAACTCTGGGGCCAACGTCCTGACTTTC
CDR3: CASSSPNSGANVLTF

size: few
J: TRBJ1-2
V: TRBV4-1
D: TRBD1
DNA: TGCGCCAGCAGCCAAGAGGCGGGACAGTTATATGGCTACACCTTC
CDR3: CASSQEAGQLYGYTF

size: few
J: TRBJ1-1
V: TRBV11-2
D: TRBD1
DNA: TGTGCCAGCAGTCCCCGACAGGGCGATAGTAGGACTGAAGCTTTCTTT
CDR3: CASSPRQGDSRTEAFF

size: NA
J: TRBJ1-2
V: TRBV9
D: NA
DNA: TGTGCCAGCAGCGTTGGATCGTACTATGGCTACACCTTC
CDR3: CASSVGSYYGYTF